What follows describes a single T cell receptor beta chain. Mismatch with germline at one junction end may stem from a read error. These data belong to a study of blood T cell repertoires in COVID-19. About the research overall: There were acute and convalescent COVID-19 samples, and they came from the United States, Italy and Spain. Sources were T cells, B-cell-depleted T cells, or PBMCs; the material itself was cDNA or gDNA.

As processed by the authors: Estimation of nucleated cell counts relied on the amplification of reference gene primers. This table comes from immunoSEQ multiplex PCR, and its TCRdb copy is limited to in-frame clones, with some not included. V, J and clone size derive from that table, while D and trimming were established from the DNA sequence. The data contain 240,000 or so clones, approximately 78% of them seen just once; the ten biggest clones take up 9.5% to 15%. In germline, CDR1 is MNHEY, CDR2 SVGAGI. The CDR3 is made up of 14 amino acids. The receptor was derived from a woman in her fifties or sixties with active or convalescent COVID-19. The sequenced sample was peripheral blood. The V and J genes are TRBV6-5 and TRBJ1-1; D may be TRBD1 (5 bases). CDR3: CASARSVVGTGLHF. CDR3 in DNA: TGTGCCAGCGCTAGGTCGGTTGTGGGGACTGGCCTACACTTT.